This T cell receptor beta chain was identified in a study of ipilimumab plus nivolumab after autologous stem cell transplantation. Across the whole study: A median of roughly eight nivolumab and roughly 5 ipilimumab doses were given.

Repertoires were generated with immunoSEQ multiplex PCR, while TCRdb's copy carries only in-frame clones and drops some. In the table there are about 12,000 clones, more than 65% of which are singletons. The V and J ends lost 8 bases and 5 bases respectively, with 12 bases between them. CDR3 length equals 12 residues. CDR1 and CDR2 (germline): SGHTA, FQGNSA. The V call is TRBV7-2, the J call TRBJ1-1; TRBD1 might be the D (5 bases). The clonotype comes from a male donor with diffuse large B-cell lymphoma. Sequences were derived from PBMCs, sampled in a trial of ipilimumab plus nivolumab as post-transplant consolidation. The CDR3 nucleotides read TGTGCCAGCGGGGACCGGGGTACTGAAGCTTTCTTT. Translation: CASGDRGTEAFF.